The 25 T cell receptor beta chains in this list originate from one sample, sequenced in a study of blood T cell repertoires in COVID-19. The data were produced by immunoSEQ multiplex PCR, yet TCRdb's version contains in-frame clones alone and is incomplete. The sample lists 250,000 to 300,000 clones; around four fifths were seen once. Sequencing was performed on peripheral blood. These receptors were collected from a man aged 55 to 70 who had recovered from COVID-19.

The gene calls are TRBV6-6 and TRBJ2-1, with a tentative D call TRBD2 (6 bases). Germline CDR1 MNHNY, CDR2 SVGAGI (reference sequence). This CDR3 is 15 amino acids long. Trimming shortened V by 10 bases and J by 5 bases, and 21 bases separated the two germline ends. The CDR3 DNA reads as TGTGCCACCAATAACGGGAGAACTGGAAACAATGAGCAGTTCTTC. The encoded protein is CATNNGRTGNNEQFF.

The count of this clone is one. The rearrangement joins TRBV5-1 to TRBJ1-1, with a tentative D call TRBD1 (6 bases). This CDR3 is built from 14 residues. Germline CDR1 reads SGHRS; CDR2 reads YFSETQ. Trimming shortened V by 1 base and J by 0 bases, and 7 bases separated the two germline ends. CDR3 residues: CASSLRGMNTEAFF. The CDR3 nucleotides are TGCGCCAGCAGCTTGAGGGGGATGAACACTGAAGCTTTCTTT.

This clone was detected only a few times. The V gene is TRBV7-3, the J gene TRBJ1-1, with 10 bases aligning to TRBD1. This CDR3 spans 14 amino acids. V shed 5 bases and J 4 bases; nucleotides not matched to a gene: 4. The germline V gene encodes CDR1 SGHTA and CDR2 FQGTGA. CDR3 nucleotide sequence: TGTGCCAGCAGCCTGGACAGGGGGAGCACTGAAGCTTTCTTT. Its protein product is CASSLDRGSTEAFF.

In nucleotides, the CDR3 is TGCGCCAGCAGCTTGGACAGGTCTAGCGGGAGGTATGACACAGATACGCAGTATTTT. This sequence encodes CASSLDRSSGRYDTDTQYF. The J gene is TRBJ2-3, the V gene TRBV5-1; 11 bases are a match to TRBD2. The CDR3 covers 19 residues. Per germline, CDR1 SGHRS and CDR2 YFSETQ. V dropped 0 bases and J dropped 2; count of bases not matched to a gene: 11.

The rearrangement links TRBV11-2 to TRBJ2-3; tentatively, D is TRBD2 (5 bases). Germline loops: CDR1 SGHAT, CDR2 FQNNGV. The CDR3 has 14 amino acids. The V end lost 6 bases, the J end lost 4 bases, and 14 bases lay between the germline ends. CDR3 sequence (DNA): TGTGCCAGCAGTAATAGAGGGCGACCAGATACGCAGTATTTT. Residues: CASSNRGRPDTQYF.

V gene TRBV7-3 combines with J gene TRBJ2-3, with D perhaps matching TRBD2 (5 bases). Germline V gene sequence: CDR1 SGHTA, CDR2 FQGTGA. This CDR3 is 16 amino acids long. Trimming stripped 0 bases from V and 0 bases from J, with 10 bases between. CDR3 sequence (DNA): TGTGCCAGCAGCTTAACGGCTAGCTCTAGCACAGATACGCAGTATTTT. Residues: CASSLTASSSTDTQYF.

V is TRBV6-1 and J is TRBJ1-2; possibly TRBD1 for D (6 bases). Trimming cost V 2 bases and J 7 bases, with 11 bases left between them. The CDR3 runs to 13 residues. Germline V gives CDR1 MNHNS, CDR2 SASEGT. For the CDR3, the DNA is TGTGCCAGCAGTGAATCAGGACAGTTTGGCTACACCTTC. Translating it yields CASSESGQFGYTF.

The V call is TRBV5-8, the J call TRBJ1-5, with 9 bases fitting TRBD1. This CDR3 contains 15 residues. The V gene's germline CDR1 is SGHTS and CDR2 YDEGEE. Trimming took 0 bases from V and 6 from J; bases not matched to a gene: 4. The CDR3 sequence: CASSLGTGVPQPQHF. CDR3 in DNA: TGTGCCAGCAGCTTGGGGACAGGGGTTCCTCAGCCCCAGCATTTT.

The chain joins TRBV4-1 to TRBJ1-4; D call uncertain. The CDR3 has 13 residues. V lost 4 bases and J lost 6, with 9 bases in between. From germline, CDR1 is MGHRA and CDR2 YSYEKL. The CDR3 sequence is CASSLGVYEKLFF. The CDR3 bases are TGCGCCAGCAGCCTGGGCGTATATGAAAAACTGTTTTTT.

CDR3 protein: CASSFSGRDEQYF. The CDR3 DNA is TGTGCCAGCAGCTTCTCGGGGAGGGACGAGCAGTACTTC. This rearrangement joins TRBV5-6 to TRBJ2-7; 7 nucleotides align to TRBD2. This CDR3 comprises 13 residues. V lost 2 bases to trimming and J lost 5 bases; unmatched junction nucleotides: 4. Per germline, CDR1 SGHDT and CDR2 YYEEEE.

This sequence joins TRBV11-2 and TRBJ2-7; 10 bases line up with TRBD1. In germline, CDR1 is SGHAT, CDR2 FQNNGV. Trimming took 0 bases from V and 6 from J; bases not matched to a gene: 5. CDR3 length equals 15 residues. CDR3 coding DNA: TGTGCCAGCAGCTTAGAGGGGACAGGGGTTTTCGAGCAGTACTTC. This sequence encodes CASSLEGTGVFEQYF.

This clone appeared a single time. The chain links TRBV5-1 to TRBJ2-2; 7 nucleotides align to TRBD1. The CDR3 extends over 15 amino acids. V dropped 0 bases and J dropped 4; count of bases not matched to a gene: 3. The germline CDR1 and CDR2 sequences are SGHRS and YFSETQ. DNA for the CDR3: TGCGCCAGCAGCTTGGGGGGACAGAGCACCGGGGAGCTGTTTTTT. As protein: CASSLGGQSTGELFF.

About this clone itself: This specimen includes other DNA sequences encoding the same CDR3. The chain couples TRBV5-1 to TRBJ2-7; no reliable D call. Trimming took off 0 bases at V and 2 bases at J, with 9 bases between the two ends. This CDR3 is 14 amino acids long. Germline CDR1 and CDR2: SGHRS and YFSETQ. This CDR3 is CASSLASGPYEQYF. The CDR3 coding sequence is TGCGCCAGCAGCTTGGCCTCAGGCCCCTACGAGCAGTACTTC.

This rearrangement joins TRBV2 to TRBJ2-1; 7 bases agree with TRBD1. This CDR3 is built from 13 residues. With 11 bases clipped from V and 0 bases from J, the junction kept 4 bases outside the gene matches. The germline V gene has CDR1 SNHLY and CDR2 FYNNEI. CDR3 coding DNA: TGTGCCGTCAGGGACAGCTCCTACAATGAGCAGTTCTTC. Protein product: CAVRDSSYNEQFF.

The chain employs TRBV18 and TRBJ2-3, with D perhaps TRBD2 (5 bases). The V end was cut by 6 bases, the J end by 3 bases, with 10 bases between. The CDR3 length is 13 residues. The germline CDR1 and CDR2 sequences are KGHSH and LQKENI. For the CDR3, the DNA is TGTGCCAGCTCCCCCACGGGGACAGATACGCAGTATTTT. Translation gives CASSPTGTDTQYF. The complete variable domain, with remaining parts taken from reference TRBV18 and TRBJ2-3, reads NAGVMQNPRHLVRRRGQEARLRCSPMKGHSHVYWYRQLPEEGLKFMVYLQKENIIDESGMPKERFSAEFPKEGPSILRIQQVVRGDSAAYFCASSPTGTDTQYFGPGTRLTVL.

This clone was detected a few times. The chain joins TRBV28 to TRBJ1-3; D is unresolved. The V gene's germline CDR1 is MDHEN and CDR2 SYDVKM. Trimming took 5 bases from V and 1 from J, leaving 6 bases between them. The CDR3 runs to 13 residues. The CDR3 nucleotides are TGTGCCAGCAGTCAACAGTCTGGAAACACCATATATTTT. Translating gives CASSQQSGNTIYF.

The chain recombines TRBV30 with TRBJ1-4; D ambiguous. V was clipped by 1 base and J by 6 bases, with 9 bases between them. The CDR3 runs 13 residues. Per germline, CDR1 GTSNPN and CDR2 SVGIG (reference sequence). This CDR3 reads CAWSDPPDEKLFF. The CDR3 bases are TGTGCCTGGAGTGACCCTCCGGATGAAAAACTGTTTTTT.

The rearrangement links TRBV6-5 to TRBJ1-6; tentative D call: TRBD1 (5 bases). The V gene lost 8 bases and the J gene lost 8 bases, with 16 bases spanning the gap. The CDR3 consists of 14 residues. Germline V gives CDR1 MNHEY, CDR2 SVGAGI. The CDR3 protein is CASSRGLLDSPLHF. The CDR3 DNA reads TGTGCCAGCTCTAGGGGCCTCCTAGATTCACCCCTCCACTTT.

The chain couples TRBV10-3 to TRBJ2-7; tentatively, D is TRBD2 (6 bases). The V and J ends lost 2 bases and 1 base respectively, with 12 bases between them. CDR1 is ENHRY, CDR2 SYGVKD, per germline. The CDR3 is 15 residues long. The CDR3 protein is CAISETARESYEQYF. The CDR3 DNA is TGTGCCATCAGTGAGACGGCGCGGGAATCCTACGAGCAGTACTTC.

V usage is TRBV29-1 and J usage is TRBJ1-1; 10 bases line up with TRBD1. This CDR3 has 13 residues. V shed 6 bases and J 3 bases; nucleotides not matched to a gene: 4. CDR1 is SQVTM and CDR2 is ANQGSEA in the germline V gene. CDR3 protein: CSVGTGVHTEAFF. The DNA for the CDR3 is TGCAGCGTCGGGACAGGGGTGCACACTGAAGCTTTCTTT.

The chain employs TRBV9 and TRBJ1-2; TRBD1 agrees at 7 bases. The CDR3 is 14 residues long. Germline V CDR1 and CDR2: SGDLS, YYNGEE. Trimming at V came to 0 bases and at J to 6 bases, leaving 5 bases not matched to a gene. Here the CDR3 DNA reads TGTGCCAGCAGCGTAGTTGAGGGGGCGAATGGCTACACCTTC. Amino acids: CASSVVEGANGYTF.

The rearrangement links TRBV4-2 to TRBJ2-5; 7 bases align to TRBD1. Germline CDR1 reads LGHNA; CDR2 reads YNFKEQ. The junction had 10 bases not matched to a gene; V was cut back by 6 bases and J by 3 bases. This CDR3 region has 15 residues. CDR3 sequence reads: CASSQRDSDKETQYF. The CDR3 DNA reads TGTGCCAGCAGTCAAAGGGACAGTGATAAAGAGACCCAGTACTTC.

This chain joins TRBV7-6 and TRBJ2-3; 7 bases are a match to TRBD2. CDR3 length equals 17 residues. V shed 0 bases, J shed 1 base, and the junction held 7 bases outside the gene matches. Germline V gives CDR1 SGHVS, CDR2 FNYEAQ. CDR3 sequence reads: CASSLAPETSGTDTQYF. The DNA for the CDR3 is TGTGCCAGCAGCTTAGCGCCCGAAACTAGCGGCACAGATACGCAGTATTTT.

The V call is TRBV5-5, the J call TRBJ1-2, with TRBD1 matching over 12 bases. The germline V gene encodes CDR1 SGHKS and CDR2 YYEKEE (reference sequence). The CDR3 consists of 20 residues. V shed 0 bases, J shed 3 bases, and the junction held 15 bases outside the gene matches. In DNA form, the CDR3 reads TGTGCCAGCAGCTTGGATATTCGTGGGACAGGGGGCAAGGGGGACTATGGCTACACCTTC. The encoded protein is CASSLDIRGTGGKGDYGYTF. The full variable domain, in which reference TRBV5-5 and TRBJ1-2 provide the parts outside the CDR3, is DAGVTQSPTHLIKTRGQQVTLRCSPISGHKSVSWYQQVLGQGPQFIFQYYEKEERGRGNFPDRFSARQFPNYSSELNVNALLLGDSALYLCASSLDIRGTGGKGDYGYTFGSGTRLTVV.

This chain uses TRBV7-8 with TRBJ1-4; 7 bases line up with TRBD1. Germline V gene lookup returns CDR1 SGHVS and CDR2 FQNEAQ. The trim removed 5 bases at V and 4 bases at J, leaving 10 bases unmatched. The CDR3 spans 16 residues. The CDR3 sequence: CASSLRQGRSNEKLFF. The CDR3 DNA reads TGTGCCAGCAGCCTCCGACAGGGCAGGAGTAATGAAAAACTGTTTTTT.